The clone carrying this T cell receptor beta chain has a count of ten or more. What it binds is unknown. Looked up from germline, CDR1 is MGHRA and CDR2 is YSYEKL. Trimming shortened V by 0 bases and J by 4 bases, and 16 bases separated the two germline ends. CDR3 length: 17 amino acids. MiXCR, applied by TCRdb to the 5' RACE reads, yields one record per CDR3 protein. The table includes roughly 100,000 distinct CDR3 sequences, about 7.7% detected once. The record originates from a study of CD8 T cells in ankylosing spondylitis. Study-wide results and caveats: In peripheral blood, disease-linked CD8+ clones occurred at relatively low frequencies. What seemed typical of ankylosing spondylitis blood was a TCR beta motif built from eight highly homologous variants.

The clonotype comes from a male donor with ankylosing spondylitis or in good health (not recorded which). Sequenced: blood, either unsorted or a sorted T cell fraction (not recorded which). This rearrangement joins TRBV4-1 to TRBJ1-5; D not resolved. CDR3 loop: CASSQETTAPGNQPQHF. For the CDR3, the DNA is TGCGCCAGCAGCCAAGAGACAACGGCTCCCGGGAATCAGCCCCAGCATTTT.